The sequence of this T cell receptor (beta chain) was determined in a study of CD8+ T cells in alopecia areata listed by TCRdb under 2018. With respect to the entire study: Treated patients were enrolled in an open-label pilot trial of oral tofacitinib, 5 to 10 mg twice daily, for moderate-to-severe alopecia areata. Patients received tofacitinib for 6 to 18 months and were then followed off drug for 6 months to check for delayed response and recurrence. In humans, TCRbeta sequencing was performed on scalp tissue and on sorted CD4+ and CD8+ peripheral blood T cells from healthy controls and from patients with patchy or totalis/universalis alopecia areata. TCRbeta CDR3 regions were amplified by immunoSEQ multiplex PCR with 35 Vbeta forward and 13 Jbeta reverse primers. Scalp clonality was compared across normal scalp (n=4), patchy alopecia areata scalp (n=8), and alopecia totalis/universalis scalp (n=8). RNA was obtained with the PAXgene miRNA kit for fixed scalp, the miRNeasy kit for PBMCs, and the RNeasy kit for mouse skin. In treated patients, disease severity was measured using the SALT score, which gives the percentage of scalp surface area affected. In both human patients and the C3H/HeJ mouse model, the study applied high-throughput TCRbeta sequencing to look at T cell clonal expansion in alopecia areata. Tofacitinib-treated patients had biopsies at baseline and at 4 and 24 weeks of treatment, with a later scalp biopsy in several patients. Study-wide findings and limitations: Compared with normal scalp, lesional scalp had higher clonality and more expanded CD8+ clones, particularly in alopecia totalis/universalis, a pattern that suggests antigenic drive. Resident alphabeta T cells in normal human skin are also sequenced, complicating scalp TCR repertoire analysis, unlike mouse skin dominated by gammadelta T cells. Shared TCR sequences between patients were less evident than in mice, which may be partly attributable to HLA diversity in the patient population. Tofacitinib significantly lowered scalp clonality and the number of expanded CD8+ clones among the top 100 scalp clones. Because the treated cohort was small and had just a single nonresponder, larger studies are needed to establish links between baseline CD8+ expansion and response. During tofacitinib treatment, many expanded lesional clones remained in scalp and blood, and this persistence may partly explain relapse after treatment is stopped.

What the time point label conveys for this sample: 4 weeks on oral tofacitinib. The treatment or condition label, read with the paper, signifies: oral pan-JAK inhibitor, 5-10 mg twice daily. Peripheral blood and lesional scalp punch biopsies were obtained from patients with alopecia areata. PBMCs were isolated by density centrifugation and stained for CD3, CD4 and CD8, after which CD4+ and CD8+ T cells were sorted on a FACSAria. A remark on this clone: No cognate antigen has been identified for it. No base quality values were provided; no much bigger clone lies one nucleotide off.

Receptors were amplified or captured by the immunoSEQ multiplex PCR assay. To provide template for TCR sequencing, every sample had RNA extracted and reverse transcribed into cDNA. First-strand cDNA was synthesized using SuperScript III with a 2:1 mix of oligo-dT and random hexamers. A synthetic immune receptor repertoire was used to measure amplification bias, and any remaining bias was corrected computationally. The published analysis was carried out like this. Raw reads were preprocessed for error removal, and CDR3 was defined according to IMGT conventions as running from the conserved cysteine to phenylalanine. Clonality was calculated as 1 minus Shannon entropy normalized by log2 of the number of productive unique TCRs. Whether each scalp clone was CD4 or CD8 was inferred by checking scalp TCRbeta sequences against the CD4 and CD8 repertoires from sorted blood. The immuneACCESS repertoire file appears here via TCRdb, limited to in-frame rearrangements. These files lack a portion of the clones; in checked studies, under half of the deficit traces to unresolved V genes, and the cause of the others is not known. The DNA gave D and trimming, while V, J and clone size come from that table. The sample table records 200,000 to 250,000 clones; roughly 64% of these occur just once. The ten largest clones capture 4% to 4.5% of the sample.

Its CDR3 holds 17 amino acids, cysteine through phenylalanine. Only the CDR3 region is kept as DNA, spanning 51 bases read in frame from base 1. CDR1 and CDR2, per the germline V gene, are SGDLS and YYNGEE. The V end loses 0 bases and the J end loses 5 bases, and a stretch of 20 bases separates them. The sequence derives from a human donor with alopecia areata. The chain is encoded by TRBV9 joined to TRBJ1-1, with a tentative D gene TRBD1 over 6 matching bases. The sequenced sample was CD4+ T cells sorted from blood, obtained at week 4, from a patient treated with tofacitinib. The DNA reads TGTGCCAGCAGCGTAGTCCCGCCCGGGGGGCGCGGGACTGAAGCTTTCTTT. Its product reads: CASSVVPPGGRGTEAFF.